This T cell receptor beta chain was sequenced during a study of B cell selection in AIRE deficiency. Measured with immunoSEQ multiplex PCR; TCRdb has only the in-frame clones, and not every one. The sample lists about 25,000 clones, over 95% occurring once. Germline assignment: CDR1 SGHRS and CDR2 YFSETQ. This CDR3 comprises 15 residues. Trimming cost V 2 bases and J 2 bases; bases outside gene matches: 5. Sorting defined conventional CD4 T cells as CD4+CD127+. The sequence was collected from a human donor in good health. Material: CD4+CD127+ conventional T cells sorted from PBMCs. This chain uses TRBV5-1 with TRBJ1-1, with 8 bases matching TRBD1. The CDR3 protein is CASSFSGTGNTEAFF. The CDR3 DNA follows: TGCGCCAGCAGCTTCTCCGGGACAGGAAACACTGAAGCTTTCTTT.